A single sample gave rise to the 13 T cell receptor beta chains below, sequenced in a study of blood T cell repertoires in COVID-19. The method was immunoSEQ multiplex PCR; TCRdb's version includes in-frame clones alone and lacks a portion of them. The sample has more than 300,000 clones, around nine tenths seen once. The sequenced sample was PBMCs or T cells enriched from blood (not recorded which). The receptor source for this set is a woman aged 25 to 39 who had been exposed to COVID-19.

The chain combines TRBV7-9 with TRBJ2-3; TRBD1 agrees at 7 bases. The CDR3 runs 11 residues. The V gene's germline CDR1 is SEHNR and CDR2 FQNEAQ (reference sequence). V gave up 6 bases and J gave up 8 bases; unmatched junction bases: 2. CDR3: CASSRGRTQYF. The CDR3 nucleotides are TGTGCCAGCAGTAGGGGGCGTACGCAGTATTTT.

The sample holds one count of this clone. The J gene is TRBJ1-2, the V gene TRBV7-9; the D gene is possibly TRBD1 (6 bases). Germline values: CDR1 SEHNR, CDR2 FQNEAQ (reference sequence). The V end was cut by 5 bases, the J end by 7 bases, with 17 bases between. The CDR3 has 14 residues. CDR3 region: CASSPGGGLAGYTF. CDR3 in DNA: TGTGCCAGCAGCCCGGGAGGGGGACTAGCTGGCTACACCTTC.

This sequence joins TRBV7-9 and TRBJ1-4, with 7 bases identical to TRBD1. CDR1 and CDR2 (germline): SEHNR, FQNEAQ (reference sequence). The CDR3 has 20 amino acids. Trimming cost V 5 bases and J 3 bases; bases outside gene matches: 21. The DNA for the CDR3 is TGTGCCAGCAGCACCTACCAGGTCCGGGGACAGTTGATTTCTAATGAAAAACTGTTTTTT. Amino acid sequence: CASSTYQVRGQLISNEKLFF.

The CDR3 DNA follows: TGTGCCACGTCGCGTGGACAGGGCAGAAACACCATATATTTT. Protein sequence: CATSRGQGRNTIYF. The chain combines TRBV15 with TRBJ1-3; 8 bases align to TRBD1. Trimming at V came to 9 bases and at J to 5 bases, leaving 9 bases not matched to a gene. CDR3 length: 14 residues. Looked up from germline, CDR1 is LNHNV and CDR2 is YYDKDF (reference sequence).

The rearrangement joins TRBV27 to TRBJ1-5, with 7 nucleotides matching TRBD1. The V and J ends lost 8 bases and 4 bases, in that order; junction bases with no gene match: 20. In germline, CDR1 is MNHEY, CDR2 SMNVEV (reference sequence). The CDR3 spans 18 residues. CDR3 sequence reads: CASLIDRELPNLNQPQHF. In DNA form, the CDR3 reads TGTGCCAGCCTAATAGACAGGGAGTTACCCAACTTGAATCAGCCCCAGCATTTT.

The chain links TRBV7-9 to TRBJ1-4; a possible D gene is TRBD1 (6 bases). Germline values: CDR1 SEHNR, CDR2 FQNEAQ (reference sequence). The CDR3 loop spans 13 amino acids. V was pared by 5 bases and J by 8 bases, with 12 bases between. CDR3 loop: CASSQGYGEKLFF. The CDR3 coding sequence is TGTGCCAGCAGCCAGGGGTACGGGGAAAAACTGTTTTTT.

The rearrangement uses TRBV4-1 and TRBJ1-6, with D possibly being TRBD1 (5 bases). The germline gives CDR1 MGHRA, CDR2 YSYEKL. The V gene lost 7 bases and the J gene lost 2 bases, with 12 bases spanning the gap. The CDR3 runs 15 residues. CDR3 bases: TGCGCCAGCAACCCGACAGAGACCTATAATTCACCCCTCCACTTT. Translation: CASNPTETYNSPLHF.

This chain connects TRBV7-2 to TRBJ1-6; 9 bases are shared with TRBD1. Germline V gene lookup returns CDR1 SGHTA and CDR2 FQGNSA. J lost 11 bases, V lost 6 bases, and 5 bases had no gene match. The CDR3 is made up of 13 amino acids. The CDR3 region is CASRGQGSTPLHF. CDR3 nucleotides: TGTGCCAGCAGGGGACAGGGTTCTACACCCCTCCACTTT.

The rearrangement uses TRBV24-1 and TRBJ1-2; D gene uncertain. Trimming took 2 bases from V and 8 from J, leaving 11 bases between them. The CDR3 runs 13 residues. Germline values: CDR1 KGHDR, CDR2 SFDVKD. CDR3 DNA: TGTGCCACCAGTGATTACGAACAGTCCGGCTACACCTTC. Residues: CATSDYEQSGYTF.

This clone was observed a single time. This chain uses TRBV30 with TRBJ1-1, with 7 bases lining up with TRBD1. Germline CDR1 is GTSNPN and CDR2 is SVGIG (reference sequence). This CDR3 comprises 11 residues. Unmatched junction bases numbered 5, after V lost 1 base and J lost 12 bases. This CDR3 reads CAWSEGTDTFF. The CDR3 DNA is TGTGCCTGGAGTGAGGGGACAGATACTTTCTTT.

The chain is built from TRBV9 and TRBJ2-7; 8 nucleotides agree with TRBD2. The junction had 6 bases not matched to a gene; V was cut back by 0 bases and J by 1 base. The CDR3 totals 16 residues. Germline CDR1 reads SGDLS; CDR2 reads YYNGEE. The CDR3 DNA reads TGTGCCAGCAGCGTAGAGCCGCAGCGGGGGTCCTACGAGCAGTACTTC. It yields the protein CASSVEPQRGSYEQYF.

Only one count was recorded for this clone. The rearrangement uses TRBV19 and TRBJ2-7; weak D call: TRBD2 (5 bases). CDR3 length: 15 amino acids. Germline loops: CDR1 LNHDA, CDR2 SQIVND (reference sequence). V gave up 10 bases and J gave up 4 bases, with 23 bases separating them. CDR3 region: CATSRGSGSSYEQYF. The CDR3, as DNA: TGTGCCACCTCCCGGGGTTCGGGGTCGAGTTACGAGCAGTACTTC.

This rearrangement joins TRBV20-1 to TRBJ1-2; D ambiguous. V was pared by 6 bases and J by 6 bases, with 8 bases between. This CDR3 is built from 10 residues. The germline gives CDR1 DFQATT, CDR2 SNEGSKA (reference sequence). DNA of the CDR3: TGCAGTGCACGTCCGGATGGCTACACCTTC. Its translation is CSARPDGYTF.